A single sample gave rise to the 4 T cell receptor beta chains below, sequenced in a study of cytomegalovirus exposure and HLA in healthy donors. The method was immunoSEQ multiplex PCR; TCRdb's version includes in-frame clones alone and lacks a portion of them. The sample includes roughly 250,000 clones, around 89% of them seen just once. Source material: PBMCs. The receptors originated from a young woman in good health and CMV-seronegative.

Only one count was recorded for this clone. This chain connects TRBV20-1 to TRBJ2-7, with D unresolved. Germline-derived CDR1 and CDR2 are DFQATT and SNEGSKA (reference sequence). This CDR3 has 11 residues. Trimming pared 3 bases from V and 3 bases from J, leaving 6 bases between. CDR3 in amino acids: CSASPHYEQYV. CDR3 DNA sequence: TGCAGTGCTAGTCCCCACTACGAGCAGTACGTC.

The rearrangement uses TRBV4-1 and TRBJ1-2; TRBD1 might be the D (5 bases). V dropped 1 base and J dropped 4 bases, with 16 bases sitting between them. This CDR3 has 16 residues. Per germline, CDR1 MGHRA and CDR2 YSYEKL. DNA of the CDR3: TGCGCCAGCAGCCAAGTTCTGGAGACGGGACTCTATGGCTACACCTTC. It translates to CASSQVLETGLYGYTF.

The genes are TRBV4-3 and TRBJ1-5; D gene ambiguous. Trimming shortened V by 0 bases and J by 6 bases, and 15 bases separated the two germline ends. CDR1 and CDR2 from the germline V gene are LGHNA and YSLEER. CDR3 length: 16 residues. CDR3 loop: CASSQDLIGSGQPQHF. CDR3 coding DNA: TGCGCCAGCAGCCAAGATCTTATAGGTTCGGGTCAGCCCCAGCATTTT.

This sequence joins TRBV10-2 and TRBJ1-2, with TRBD1 matching 9 bases. The CDR3 spans 14 residues. V shed 3 bases and J 7 bases; nucleotides not matched to a gene: 6. CDR1 is WSHSY and CDR2 is SAAADI in the germline V gene. CDR3 nucleotides: TGCGCCAGCAGTGACCCCGGGACAGGGCCTGGCTACACCTTC. It translates to CASSDPGTGPGYTF.